This T cell receptor (beta chain) was captured by sequencing in a study of T cell responses to AZD1222 COVID-19 vaccine. Only in-frame clones appear in the TCRdb table, and some are missing; sequencing was by immunoSEQ multiplex PCR. This table holds about 180,000 clones, almost 90% found once. V was shortened by 4 bases and J by 1 base, with 11 bases between the two germline ends. The CDR3 has 14 amino acids. Germline values: CDR1 SGHKS, CDR2 YYEKEE (reference sequence). Study results and limitations: None of the repertoires were sampled until the peak T cell response had passed.

Concerning this clone itself: Its antigen is undetermined.

The V call is TRBV5-5, the J call TRBJ1-1; a possible D gene is TRBD1 (5 bases). The receptor comes from an adult who received the AZD1222 COVID-19 vaccine. Sequenced here: peripheral blood, sampled 28 days after the second AZD1222 dose. CDR3 sequence (DNA): TGTGCCAGCAGCACGGACACCTCGAACACTGAAGCTTTCTTT. Protein sequence: CASSTDTSNTEAFF.